The 29 T cell receptor beta chains below all came from one sample that was sequenced in a study of T cells in women clearing cervical HPV infection. Clones were sequenced by immunoSEQ multiplex PCR, and TCRdb holds only the in-frame ones, with some missing. The table lists 25,000 to 35,000 clones. Sequenced material: blood buffy coat. The receptors originated from a woman between 18 and 69 years old with a cervical HPV16 infection that either progressed to CIN3+ or cleared (not recorded which).

As to this clone: The read halts 3 residues ahead of the CDR3 end, with the missing end drawn from the germline J gene. J is TRBJ2-1 and V is TRBV5-1; D is perhaps TRBD2 (5 bases). Trimming removed 6 bases from V and 1 base from J, with 14 bases in between. The germline CDR1 and CDR2 sequences are SGHRS and YFSETQ. This CDR3 is built from 15 residues. The sequenced part of the CDR3 DNA is TGCGCCAGCAAGGACTTTACGGGGTCCTACAATGAG. Translating gives CASKDFTGSYNE. The CDR3 as a whole reads CASKDFTGSYNEQFF.

Turning to this clone: The read terminates 3 residues before the CDR3 end, so the remaining end is supplied by the germline J gene. The genes are TRBV5-1 and TRBJ1-1, with a weak D call TRBD1 (6 bases). The CDR3 consists of 15 residues. Trimming took 4 bases from V and 4 from J, leaving 17 bases between them. Germline values: CDR1 SGHRS, CDR2 YFSETQ. The part of the CDR3 DNA that was read is TGCGCCAGCAGCGCAAACACAGGGAGGGGCACTGAA. Translating gives CASSANTGRGTE. The full CDR3 reads CASSANTGRGTEAFF.

With regard to this clone: The read is 3 residues too short to cover the CDR3 end, so that end is filled in from the germline J gene. The chain uses TRBV6-2 or TRBV6-3 and TRBJ2-7, with 7 bases matching TRBD2. This CDR3 comprises 13 residues. V shed 6 bases and J 3 bases; nucleotides not matched to a gene: 5. CDR1 and CDR2 (germline): MNHEY, SVGEGT. The CDR3 bases that were read are TGTGCCAGCAGGGGGGGGGTGGGCTACGAG. Its protein product is CASRGGVGYE. The complete CDR3 sequence is CASRGGVGYEQYF.

Incomplete CDR3 DNA: TGTGCCAGCAGCCAAGATCCCCCATCCCAGGGAGAGACC. It encodes CASSQDPPSQGET. The full CDR3 reads CASSQDPPSQGETYTF. This chain connects TRBV4-2 to TRBJ1-2; tentatively, D is TRBD1 (5 bases). The CDR3 extends 3 residues past the end of the read, so its final part is completed from the germline J gene. The CDR3 loop spans 16 amino acids. Germline CDR1 and CDR2: LGHNA and YNFKEQ.

With regard to this clone: The sequence runs out 3 residues before the end of the CDR3; the remainder is reconstructed from the germline J gene. The chain recombines TRBV12-3 or TRBV12-4 with TRBJ2-7; 10 positions agree with TRBD2. This CDR3 is built from 15 residues. V gave up 1 base and J gave up 4 bases; unmatched junction bases: 4. The covered CDR3 bases are TGTGCCAGCAGTTTAGGAGCTAGCGGGAGTTACGAG. Protein sequence: CASSLGASGSYE. From start to end, the CDR3 is CASSLGASGSYEQYF.

Details on this clone: With the read ending 3 residues before the CDR3 end, the germline J gene is used to fill in that end. The V call is TRBV12-3 or TRBV12-4, the J call TRBJ2-3; a possible D gene is TRBD2 (5 bases). The length of the CDR3 is 13 residues. The germline V and J ends were trimmed by 6 bases and 6 bases, with 13 bases remaining between them. CDR3 bases read: TGTGCCAGCAGACCTACTAGTTTGGATACG. Amino acid sequence: CASRPTSLDT. The full CDR3 sequence reads CASRPTSLDTQYF.

In the case of this clone: The CDR3 end falls 3 residues outside the read, so it is completed with the germline J gene. The rearrangement links TRBV29-1 to TRBJ2-2, with a weak D call TRBD1 (5 bases). From germline, CDR1 is SQVTM and CDR2 ANQGSEA. The CDR3 has 14 amino acids. Deletions cut 4 bases from V and 0 bases from J, with 9 bases between. CDR3 region: CSVGTHPNTGELFF. CDR3 DNA, as far as it was read: TGCAGCGTTGGGACACATCCGAACACCGGGGAG.

Remarks on this clone: The CDR3 extends 3 residues past the end of the read, so its final part is completed from the germline J gene. The chain has TRBV20-1 and TRBJ1-6; 7 bases match TRBD1. The length of the CDR3 is 15 residues. CDR1 DFQATT and CDR2 SNEGSKA come from the germline V gene (reference sequence). The ends lost 0 bases at V and 7 bases at J; junction bases unmatched: 6. Here the CDR3 reads CSAREVEGANSPLHF. The sequenced CDR3 bases are TGCAGTGCTAGAGAGGTGGAGGGGGCAAATTCACCC.

As for this clone: Its ends do not fully match the called genes, so a read error is possible. The read falls 3 residues short of the CDR3 end, and the missing part is taken from the germline J gene. The gene calls are TRBV7-7 and TRBJ1-2; D is ambiguous. Germline loops: CDR1 SSHAT, CDR2 FNYEAQ (reference sequence). The CDR3 is 16 amino acids. The CDR3 loop reads CASSLAVASGKEDYTF. CDR3 DNA (partial): TGTGCTAGCAGCTTAGCTGTGGCTAGCGGTAAGGAGGAC.

Notes on this clone: The read ends 3 residues before the CDR3 terminus; that terminus is restored from the germline J gene. The rearrangement uses TRBV6-2 or TRBV6-3 and TRBJ2-4; TRBD1 aligns across 7 bases. Germline V gene data show CDR1 as MNHEY and CDR2 as SVGEGT. The CDR3 is made up of 14 amino acids. The CDR3 here is CASSYWGQLNGQYF. The sequenced part of the CDR3 DNA is TGTGCCAGCAGTTACTGGGGACAGCTCAATGGT.

As for this clone: The CDR3 goes on 3 residues after the read ends, and that part is filled in from the germline J gene. This chain uses TRBV10-3 with TRBJ2-1; 8 bases are shared with TRBD2. This CDR3 is 16 amino acids long. Trimming took 4 bases from V and 0 from J; bases not matched to a gene: 5. The V gene's germline CDR1 is ENHRY and CDR2 SYGVKD. CDR3 region: CAISGERGSSYNEQFF. The sequenced CDR3 bases are TGTGCCATCAGTGGCGAGCGGGGGAGCTCCTACAATGAG.

Notes on this clone: The read ends 3 residues early relative to the CDR3; the germline J gene fills the gap. The rearrangement uses TRBV19 and TRBJ2-7, with a tentative D call TRBD1 (6 bases). V lost 6 bases and J lost 0, with 15 bases in between. The CDR3 spans 15 residues. Germline V CDR1 and CDR2: LNHDA, SQIVND (reference sequence). CDR3 in amino acids: CASRIRDTSSYEQYF. The DNA read from the CDR3 is TGTGCCAGTAGAATCCGGGACACCAGCTCCTACGAG.

As concerns this clone: Sequencing ends 3 residues short of the CDR3 end; the germline J gene provides the rest. The chain recombines TRBV6-2 or TRBV6-3 with TRBJ1-5, with 8 bases that match TRBD1. Trimming at V came to 4 bases and at J to 7 bases, leaving 6 bases not matched to a gene. Germline V lookup: CDR1 MNHEY, CDR2 SVGEGT. The CDR3 has 14 amino acids. CDR3 residues: CASSSQGAGQPQHF. Partial CDR3 DNA: TGTGCCAGCAGTTCCCAGGGGGCCGGACAGCCC.

Regarding this clone: Sequencing ends 3 residues short of the CDR3 end; the germline J gene provides the rest. The chain uses TRBV18 and TRBJ1-1, with D unresolved. CDR3 length: 13 amino acids. Between the trimmed V and J ends, which lost 3 bases and 1 base, there was a span of 6 bases. Germline CDR1 reads KGHSH; CDR2 reads LQKENI. CDR3 in amino acids: CASSPNGNTEAFF. CDR3 bases read: TGTGCCAGCTCACCGAACGGGAACACTGAA.

To note about this clone: Sequencing ends 3 residues short of the CDR3 end; the germline J gene provides the rest. The chain has TRBV19 and TRBJ1-5; 10 bases fit TRBD1. From germline, CDR1 is LNHDA and CDR2 SQIVND (reference sequence). The CDR3 is 14 residues long. The part of the CDR3 DNA that was read is TGTGCCAGTAGTGGCCGGGACAGGGGTGGACCC. Encoded protein: CASSGRDRGGP. The entire CDR3 protein is CASSGRDRGGPQHF.

As regards this clone: The read terminates 3 residues ahead of where the CDR3 ends, so the germline J gene completes it. The chain recombines TRBV5-1 with TRBJ2-7; the match to TRBD2 covers 8 bases. Looked up from germline, CDR1 is SGHRS and CDR2 is YFSETQ. CDR3 length: 15 residues. With V trimmed by 0 bases and J by 5 bases, 7 bases remained unmatched. The CDR3 sequence is CASSLEPAGEDEQYF. The covered CDR3 bases are TGCGCCAGCAGCTTGGAACCAGCGGGAGAGGACGAG. Using reference TRBV5-1 and TRBJ2-7 for the parts outside the CDR3, the full variable domain is KAGVTQTPRYLIKTRGQQVTLSCSPISGHRSVSWYQQTPGQGLQFLFEYFSETQRNKGNFPGRFSGRQFSNSRSEMNVSTLELGDSALYLCASSLEPAGEDEQYFGPGTRLTVT.

Note on this clone: The read finishes 3 residues shy of the CDR3 end, and the germline J gene is used to complete it. The chain recombines TRBV7-2 with TRBJ2-1, with TRBD2 identical over 11 bases. The V segment lost 4 bases and the J segment 8 bases; nucleotides outside the gene matches: 7. This CDR3 has 15 residues. Germline CDR1 and CDR2: SGHTA and FQGNSA. CDR3 DNA, as far as it was read: TGTGCCAGCAGCTCAACTAGCGGGAGAATTTATGAG. The encoded protein is CASSSTSGRIYE. The CDR3 in its entirety is CASSSTSGRIYEQFF.

Concerning this clone: Read coverage stops 3 residues before the CDR3 terminus; the germline J gene supplies the remainder. The genes are TRBV2 and TRBJ2-1, with 7 positions matching TRBD2. The CDR3 contains 14 residues. The ends lost 7 bases at V and 2 bases at J; junction bases unmatched: 5. CDR1 is SNHLY, CDR2 FYNNEI, per germline. The CDR3 sequence is CASIRLAAYNEQFF. The CDR3 DNA, read in part, is TGTGCCAGCATCCGACTAGCTGCCTACAATGAG.

On this clone itself: The read ends 3 residues before the CDR3 terminus; that terminus is restored from the germline J gene. The chain employs TRBV19 and TRBJ1-2; D call uncertain. The germline CDR1 and CDR2 sequences are LNHDA and SQIVND (reference sequence). CDR3 length: 15 amino acids. The CDR3 sequence is CASRYGLAGQNDYTF. The covered CDR3 bases are TGTGCCAGTCGATATGGACTAGCGGGCCAAAATGAC.

By frequency, this clone is medium-sized (0.01 to 0.1%). The sequenced fragment ends 3 residues before the CDR3 boundary, so the rest is inferred from the germline J gene. The chain carries TRBV2 and TRBJ2-7; 13 bases match TRBD2. CDR1 is SNHLY and CDR2 is FYNNEI in the germline V gene. The CDR3 has 17 amino acids. V dropped 7 bases and J dropped 0; count of bases not matched to a gene: 9. The CDR3 sequence: CASIPGLAGESSYEQYF. The covered CDR3 bases are TGTGCCAGCATTCCCGGACTAGCGGGAGAATCCTCCTACGAG.

Remarks on this clone: The DNA ends 3 residues before the CDR3 does, and the rest of the CDR3 is filled in from the germline J gene. The J gene is TRBJ2-7, the V gene TRBV5-4; D possibly corresponds to TRBD1 (5 bases). V was shortened by 3 bases and J by 1 base, with 11 bases between the two germline ends. This CDR3 is 14 amino acids long. Germline CDR1 and CDR2: SGHNT and YYREEE (reference sequence). The sequenced CDR3 bases are TGTGCCAGCAGCTGGGGCGGACCTTCCTACGAG. This encodes CASSWGGPSYE. The entire CDR3 sequence reads CASSWGGPSYEQYF.

For this clone: The read is 3 residues too short to cover the CDR3 end, so that end is filled in from the germline J gene. The chain links TRBV7-2 to TRBJ2-1, with 7 positions matching TRBD2. Germline V gene data show CDR1 as SGHTA and CDR2 as FQGNSA. The CDR3 consists of 15 residues. After removal of 1 base from V and 7 bases from J, the junction contained 7 bases not matched to a gene. The CDR3 bases that were read are TGTGCCAGCAGCTTAGTATGGGGGGGTTTTAATGAG. Its translation is CASSLVWGGFNE. The CDR3 reads in full as CASSLVWGGFNEQFF.

Of note for this clone: The read ends 3 residues early relative to the CDR3; the germline J gene fills the gap. The genes are TRBV27 and TRBJ2-7, with a possible D match to TRBD2 (5 bases). This CDR3 region has 15 residues. From germline, CDR1 is MNHEY and CDR2 SMNVEV (reference sequence). The V end was cut by 0 bases, the J end by 0 bases, with 9 bases between. The sequenced part of the CDR3 DNA is TGTGCCAGCAGTTTATCCCAAGCGGTCTCCTACGAG. It is translated as CASSLSQAVSYE. The entire CDR3 reads CASSLSQAVSYEQYF.

Turning to this clone: The read ends 3 residues early relative to the CDR3; the germline J gene fills the gap. The rearrangement joins TRBV19 to TRBJ1-1, with TRBD1 matching over 7 bases. Germline V CDR1 and CDR2: LNHDA, SQIVND (reference sequence). This CDR3 spans 17 amino acids. CDR3 sequence reads: CASSDWTGGMANEKAFF. Incomplete CDR3 DNA: TGTGCCAGTAGTGACTGGACAGGAGGAATGGCTAATGAAAAA.

For this clone: From the germline J gene comes the end of the CDR3, since the read stops 3 residues before it. The chain joins TRBV4-2 to TRBJ2-7; 11 nucleotides line up with TRBD2. Germline V gene sequence: CDR1 LGHNA, CDR2 YNFKEQ. V shed 0 bases, J shed 0 bases, and the junction held 7 bases outside the gene matches. CDR3 length equals 18 residues. CDR3 protein: CASSQDPASGRPSYEQYF. The part of the CDR3 DNA that was read is TGTGCCAGCAGCCAAGATCCGGCTAGCGGGAGGCCCTCCTACGAG.

Worth noting for this clone: Read data end 3 residues before the CDR3 end; the end is taken from the germline J gene. The chain uses TRBV11-3 and TRBJ2-1, with TRBD2 matching 15 bases. V was pared by 5 bases and J by 9 bases, with 5 bases of the junction left unmatched. The germline V gene has CDR1 SGHNT and CDR2 YENEEA. This CDR3 has 15 residues. CDR3 sequence reads: CASSPGLAGGGEQFF. The sequenced CDR3 bases are TGTGCCAGCAGCCCCGGACTAGCGGGGGGGGGTGAG.

A remark on this clone: The read falls 3 residues short of the CDR3 end, and the missing part is taken from the germline J gene. This chain connects TRBV7-2 to TRBJ1-1; 7 nucleotides align to TRBD1. Per germline, CDR1 SGHTA and CDR2 FQGNSA. CDR3 length: 14 amino acids. CDR3 sequence reads: CASSQGTEQETAFF. CDR3 bases read: TGTGCCAGCAGTCAGGGGACAGAACAAGAGACA.

Points on this clone: The read gets to within 3 residues of the CDR3 end, and the germline J gene fills in the rest. The chain couples TRBV19 to TRBJ1-1, with 10 positions matching TRBD1. Germline CDR1 reads LNHDA; CDR2 reads SQIVND (reference sequence). The CDR3 length is 16 residues. With V trimmed by 5 bases and J by 6 bases, 12 bases remained unmatched. The CDR3 spells CASSAFWDRGTSEAFF. The covered CDR3 bases are TGTGCCAGTAGTGCATTCTGGGACAGGGGTACTTCTGAA.

In the case of this clone: The sequenced fragment ends 3 residues before the CDR3 boundary, so the rest is inferred from the germline J gene. The chain uses TRBV28 and TRBJ2-4; a possible D gene is TRBD2 (7 bases). The CDR3 covers 17 residues. Germline V CDR1 and CDR2: MDHEN, SYDVKM. V was cut by 2 bases and J by 3 bases, with 17 bases left in between. The CDR3 bases that were read are TGTGCCAGCAGTTTAGCACAGGGTCCGGGGGGCAAAAACATT. It specifies CASSLAQGPGGKNI. The entire CDR3 protein is CASSLAQGPGGKNIQYF.